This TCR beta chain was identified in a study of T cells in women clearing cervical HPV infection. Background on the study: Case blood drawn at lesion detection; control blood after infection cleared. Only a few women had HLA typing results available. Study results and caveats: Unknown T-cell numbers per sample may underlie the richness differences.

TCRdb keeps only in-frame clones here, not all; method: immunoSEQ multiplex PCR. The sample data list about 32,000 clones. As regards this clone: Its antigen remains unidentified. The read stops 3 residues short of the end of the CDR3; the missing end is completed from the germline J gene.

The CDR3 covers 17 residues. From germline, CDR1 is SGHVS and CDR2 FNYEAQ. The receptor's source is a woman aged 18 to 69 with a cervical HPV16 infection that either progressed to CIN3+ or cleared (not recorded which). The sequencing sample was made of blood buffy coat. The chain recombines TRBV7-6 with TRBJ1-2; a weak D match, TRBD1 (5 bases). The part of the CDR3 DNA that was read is TGTGCCAGCAGCTTTTCCCCAACTAGCGGGGGGATCTACGAC. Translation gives CASSFSPTSGGIYD. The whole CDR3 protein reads CASSFSPTSGGIYDYTF.